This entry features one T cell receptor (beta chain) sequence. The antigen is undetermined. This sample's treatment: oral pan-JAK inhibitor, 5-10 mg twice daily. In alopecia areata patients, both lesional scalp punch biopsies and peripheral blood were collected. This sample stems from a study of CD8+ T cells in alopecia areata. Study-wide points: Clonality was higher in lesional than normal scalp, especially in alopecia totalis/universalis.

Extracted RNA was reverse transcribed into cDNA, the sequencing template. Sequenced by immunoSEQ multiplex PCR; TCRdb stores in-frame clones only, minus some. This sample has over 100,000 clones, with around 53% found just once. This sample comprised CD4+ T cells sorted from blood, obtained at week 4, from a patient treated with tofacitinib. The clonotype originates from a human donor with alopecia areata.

The CDR3 spells CASSLGEGWESGTEAFF. CDR3 sequence (DNA): TGTGCCAGCAGCTTGGGGGAGGGTTGGGAGAGTGGCACTGAAGCTTTCTTT. V and J are TRBV11-2 and TRBJ1-1; TRBD1 is a possible D gene (5 bases). Germline CDR1 is SGHAT and CDR2 is FQNNGV. V was cut by 3 bases and J by 4 bases, with 21 bases left in between. The CDR3 consists of 17 residues.